What follows is one T cell receptor (beta chain) and its context. Per the original methods: It was from reference gene primer amplification that nucleated cell counts were estimated. Using immunoSEQ multiplex PCR, the repertoire was profiled, and TCRdb retains in-frame clones only, with some absent. Clone size and V and J calls were adopted from that table, with D and trimming inferred from the DNA. The sample records 100,000 to 110,000 clones, about 88% being singletons. CDR1 SGHDN and CDR2 FVKESK come from the germline V gene. Trimming cost V 2 bases and J 7 bases; bases outside gene matches: 15. The CDR3 is made up of 19 amino acids. The data were taken from a study of blood T cell repertoires in COVID-19. Looking at the study overall: There were acute and convalescent COVID-19 samples, and they came from the United States, Italy and Spain. Sources were T cells, B-cell-depleted T cells, or PBMCs; the material itself was cDNA or gDNA.

What was sequenced was peripheral blood. This sequence joins TRBV14 and TRBJ2-7; 15 bases are a match to TRBD2. The TCR comes from a man between 25 and 39 years old in a cohort sampled during active COVID-19. Here the CDR3 reads CASSQNLPPRTSGGGEQYF. The DNA of the CDR3 is TGTGCCAGCAGCCAAAACCTCCCCCCGAGGACTAGCGGGGGGGGAGAGCAGTACTTC.